Following are 24 T cell receptor beta chains from one sample sequenced in a study of blood T cells in healthy people across ages. A second roughly 7 to 11 cycle PCR used barcoded and J-beta primers. TCRdb re-called the 5' RACE reads through MiXCR, storing one row per CDR3 protein. Altogether some 550,000 distinct CDR3 sequences are present, roughly 48% being singletons, with the ten largest covering about 26%. The specimen sequenced was blood. These receptors were taken from a man aged 80 or over in good health.

The V call is TRBV5-1, the J call TRBJ2-1; 12 bases match TRBD2. This CDR3 comprises 17 residues. Germline V gene sequence: CDR1 SGHRS, CDR2 YFSETQ. Trimming removed 0 bases from V and 7 bases from J; junction bases left unmatched: 8. The CDR3 DNA follows: TGCGCCAGCAGCTTGGTTGGTCTAGCGGGGGGGCTGAATGAGCAGTTCTTC. Translating it yields CASSLVGLAGGLNEQFF. Full variable domain (missing parts from reference TRBV5-1 and TRBJ2-1): KAGVTQTPRYLIKTRGQQVTLSCSPISGHRSVSWYQQTPGQGLQFLFEYFSETQRNKGNFPGRFSGRQFSNSRSEMNVSTLELGDSALYLCASSLVGLAGGLNEQFFGPGTRLTVL.

The chain combines TRBV5-1 with TRBJ2-1, with 11 bases that match TRBD2. The end of the DNA aligns better with TRBJ2-7, so the J call may be wrong. Germline V gene sequence: CDR1 SGHRS, CDR2 YFSETQ. The CDR3 spans 16 residues. The CDR3 loop reads CASHTSGSQTYNEQYF. The CDR3 nucleotides are TGCGCCAGCCACACTAGCGGGAGCCAAACCTACAATGAGCAGTACTTC.

The sample holds a few counts of this clonotype. CDR3 sequence (DNA): TGTGCCAGCTCAAGACAGGAGGTTGAGGGGCAGTTCTTC. This gives the protein CASSRQEVEGQFF. V usage is TRBV18 and J usage is TRBJ2-1; maybe TRBD1 (6 bases). The V and J ends lost 5 bases and 12 bases respectively, with 17 bases between them. Germline V gives CDR1 KGHSH, CDR2 LQKENI. This CDR3 has 13 residues. Using reference TRBV18 and TRBJ2-1 for the parts outside the CDR3, the full variable domain is NAGVMQNPRHLVRRRGQEARLRCSPMKGHSHVYWYRQLPEEGLKFMVYLQKENIIDESGMPKERFSAEFPKEGPSILRIQQVVRGDSAAYFCASSRQEVEGQFFGPGTRLTVL.

This chain joins TRBV27 and TRBJ2-7; D remains ambiguous. This CDR3 is built from 13 residues. Trimming cost V 6 bases and J 7 bases, with 16 bases left between them. CDR1 and CDR2 (germline): MNHEY, SMNVEV (reference sequence). The CDR3 DNA sequence: TGTGCCAGCAGCTTGTATTGGTACAATGAGCAGTACTTC. It specifies CASSLYWYNEQYF.

This clonotype was counted a few times. J is TRBJ2-7 and V is TRBV28; D unresolved. CDR1 MDHEN and CDR2 SYDVKM come from the germline V gene. The CDR3 is 12 residues long. CDR3 sequence: CATAVSGHEQYF. CDR3 bases: TGTGCAACAGCAGTTTCGGGTCACGAGCAGTACTTC. The variable domain in full, completed from reference TRBV28 and TRBJ2-7, reads DVKVTQSSRYLVKRTGEKVFLECVQDMDHENMFWYRQDPGLGLRLIYFSYDVKMKEKGDIPEGYSVSREKKERFSLILESASTNQTSMYLCATAVSGHEQYFGPGTRLTVT.

The chain recombines TRBV12-3 or TRBV12-4 with TRBJ2-7; no definite D call. V was trimmed by 5 bases and J by 2 bases, leaving 7 bases between them. The CDR3 totals 12 residues. CDR3 sequence (DNA): TGTGCCAGCAGTCCCCATCCCTACGAGCAGTACTTC. Protein sequence: CASSPHPYEQYF.

The rearrangement uses TRBV12-3 or TRBV12-4 and TRBJ2-1; 10 nucleotides align to TRBD2. The CDR3 loop spans 16 amino acids. Trimming removed 5 bases from V and 7 bases from J; junction bases left unmatched: 11. The CDR3 loop is CASSPQSGGVWNEQFF. CDR3 DNA: TGTGCCAGCAGTCCTCAGAGCGGGGGGGTATGGAATGAGCAGTTCTTC.

Note on this clonotype: One junction end does not reproduce the germline sequence, and a read error may be involved. The DNA for the CDR3 is TGCGCCAGCCGCTTCCGGACTAGCGGGAGTACGGGCTCCTACAATGAGCAGTTCTTC. Residues: CASRFRTSGSTGSYNEQFF. The J gene is TRBJ2-1, the V gene TRBV5-1; 13 bases match TRBD2. The CDR3 is 19 residues long. Germline assignment: CDR1 SGHRS and CDR2 YFSETQ.

This clonotype has at least ten counts. This chain links TRBV7-9 with TRBJ2-3, with unresolved D. V was shortened by 2 bases and J by 0 bases, with 6 bases between the two germline ends. Germline V CDR1 and CDR2: SEHNR, FQNEAQ (reference sequence). The CDR3 has 14 residues. Written as DNA, the CDR3 is TGTGCCAGCAGCTTATTGCCTAGCACAGATACGCAGTATTTT. Translating gives CASSLLPSTDTQYF.

V usage is TRBV28 and J usage is TRBJ2-1; possible D gene TRBD2, 5 bases. V was shortened by 6 bases and J by 2 bases, with 14 bases between the two germline ends. The CDR3 contains 15 residues. The germline V gene has CDR1 MDHEN and CDR2 SYDVKM. The CDR3 reads CASSPIGGPYNEQFF. As DNA, the CDR3 is TGTGCCAGCAGCCCTATTGGCGGGCCCTACAATGAGCAGTTCTTC.

The J gene is TRBJ2-3, the V gene TRBV13; D remains ambiguous. This CDR3 region has 14 residues. Trimming took 5 bases from V and 6 from J, leaving 15 bases between them. The germline V gene encodes CDR1 PRHDT and CDR2 FYEKMQ (reference sequence). The CDR3 coding sequence is TGTGCCAGCAGCCCACCTCCGGTGGGGGATACGCAGTATTTT. Translating it yields CASSPPPVGDTQYF.

The V and J genes are TRBV14 and TRBJ2-1, with D perhaps matching TRBD1 (5 bases). With 1 base removed from V and 6 bases from J, the gap between germline ends came to 7 bases. The CDR3 extends over 13 amino acids. CDR1 SGHDN and CDR2 FVKESK come from the germline V gene. CDR3 nucleotide sequence: TGTGCCAGCAGCCAAGGCAGGGTCAATGAGCAGTTCTTC. It translates to CASSQGRVNEQFF.

This sequence joins TRBV4-3 and TRBJ2-4; D not certain. V was trimmed by 1 base and J by 7 bases, leaving 8 bases between them. CDR1 and CDR2 (germline): LGHNA, YSLEER. This CDR3 has 13 amino acids. In nucleotides, the CDR3 is TGCGCCAGCAGCCAAGGTGTAGGCAACATTCAGTACTTC. Translated: CASSQGVGNIQYF.

This clonotype was counted between two and nine times. This chain joins TRBV20-1 and TRBJ2-7; TRBD2 aligns across 9 bases. The trim removed 5 bases at V and 3 bases at J, leaving 11 bases unmatched. Germline CDR1 is DFQATT and CDR2 is SNEGSKA (reference sequence). The CDR3 contains 15 residues. Here the CDR3 reads CSARTPSGTGYEQYF. The CDR3 DNA follows: TGCAGTGCTCGAACCCCTAGCGGGACCGGCTACGAGCAGTACTTC.

This clonotype was picked up a small number of times. The CDR3 loop is CASTPWTSYNEQFF. The CDR3 DNA is TGTGCCAGCACCCCTTGGACAAGCTACAATGAGCAGTTCTTC. The genes are TRBV9 and TRBJ2-1; a possible D gene is TRBD1 (5 bases). The CDR3 has 14 amino acids. Germline assignment: CDR1 SGDLS and CDR2 YYNGEE. V dropped 6 bases and J dropped 3 bases, with 13 bases sitting between them.

This clonotype was recorded a few times. The rearrangement links TRBV6-5 to TRBJ1-2; 7 bases match TRBD1. Trimming at V came to 1 base and at J to 8 bases, leaving 4 bases not matched to a gene. The germline V gene has CDR1 MNHEY and CDR2 SVGAGI. The CDR3 is 13 residues long. CDR3 sequence: CASSYFNRGGYTF. CDR3 sequence (DNA): TGTGCCAGCAGTTACTTTAACAGGGGCGGCTACACCTTC.

This rearrangement joins TRBV25-1 to TRBJ2-5; 7 bases are shared with TRBD1. The CDR3 consists of 12 residues. Trimming removed 7 bases from V and 4 bases from J; junction bases left unmatched: 3. Germline V gene sequence: CDR1 MGHDK, CDR2 SYGVNS. DNA for the CDR3: TGTGCCAGCAACAGGGGCGGAGAGACCCAGTACTTC. Its translation is CASNRGGETQYF.

V and J are TRBV10-3 and TRBJ2-5; D unresolved. Trimming took 2 bases from V and 3 from J, leaving 1 base between them. The CDR3 contains 11 residues. Looked up from germline, CDR1 is ENHRY and CDR2 is SYGVKD. CDR3 residues: CAISEKETQYF. The CDR3 bases are TGTGCCATCAGTGAGAAAGAGACCCAGTACTTC.

The sample holds a few counts of this clonotype. This sequence joins TRBV27 and TRBJ2-7; possible D gene TRBD2, 5 bases. The CDR3 has 17 amino acids. V lost 4 bases and J 2 bases, leaving 21 bases between the germline ends. CDR1 MNHEY and CDR2 SMNVEV come from the germline V gene (reference sequence). Here the CDR3 reads CASSSVAWEIEPYEQYF. CDR3 in DNA: TGTGCCAGCAGTTCCGTAGCGTGGGAAATCGAGCCCTACGAGCAGTACTTC.

This clonotype was detected only a few times. The chain is built from TRBV20-1 and TRBJ2-3; D call uncertain. In germline, CDR1 is DFQATT, CDR2 SNEGSKA (reference sequence). This CDR3 has 12 amino acids. V was shortened by 6 bases and J by 5 bases, with 12 bases between the two germline ends. The CDR3, as DNA: TGCAGTGCCCAACCGGACGAAGATACGCAGTATTTT. Translation gives CSAQPDEDTQYF.

This clonotype showed up just a few times. This rearrangement joins TRBV7-2 to TRBJ1-1; D gene unclear. Germline V gene data show CDR1 as SGHTA and CDR2 as FQGNSA. V was clipped by 0 bases and J by 0 bases, with 8 bases between them. The CDR3 sequence is 15 residues long. CDR3: CASSLAGTLNTEAFF. The DNA for the CDR3 is TGTGCCAGCAGCTTAGCGGGCACACTGAACACTGAAGCTTTCTTT.

In regard to this clonotype: The germline gene is not matched at one end of the junction; a read error may be the cause. The rearrangement links TRBV14 to TRBJ2-3, with D possibly TRBD2 on 6 matching bases. The CDR3 spans 14 residues. In germline, CDR1 is SGHDN, CDR2 FVKESK. The DNA for the CDR3 is TGTGTCAGCAGCCAAGATACGGGAGCAGATACGCAGTATTTT. The encoded protein is CVSSQDTGADTQYF.

There are many counts of this clonotype. CDR3 coding DNA: TGCAGCGTTAACCCCGCAGCGGGGCACAATGAGCAGTTCTTC. It translates to CSVNPAAGHNEQFF. The chain joins TRBV29-1 to TRBJ2-1, with 7 bases fitting TRBD2. The J segment lost 5 bases and the V segment lost 5 bases, leaving 9 bases of the junction unmatched. The germline CDR1 and CDR2 sequences are SQVTM and ANQGSEA. The CDR3 has 14 amino acids.

The J gene is TRBJ1-1, the V gene TRBV2; weak D call: TRBD1 (5 bases). CDR3 length: 18 amino acids. CDR1 is SNHLY and CDR2 is FYNNEI in the germline V gene. V lost 2 bases and J lost 3, with 22 bases in between. CDR3 nucleotides: TGTGCCAGCAGTGAATGGGGCGGCGACGGAGGACGTGACACTGAAGCTTTCTTT. As protein: CASSEWGGDGGRDTEAFF.